This TCR beta chain was captured by sequencing in a study of blood T cells in healthy people across ages (dated by TCRdb to the mid-2010s). Context from the whole study: In model experiments, template switching captured roughly one uniquely barcoded TCR beta cDNA molecule for every two T cells. Age-related changes in TCR beta repertoire diversity were measured in the study by deep sequencing normalized with unique cDNA molecular identifiers. Four age groups were formed from the donors: young (average about 17 years), middle-aged (approximately 42), aged (approximately 60) and long-lived (about 80). Two additional independent replicas of 1 million unique cDNA reads from the same blood draw were analyzed for two donors (one aged 18 to 29 and one aged 80 or older). The full study reports these points: Bulk unsorted PBMC profiling prevented conclusive comparison of naive and antigen-experienced compartments. Estimates of total diversity based on one million sequenced T cells were regarded as lower bounds and as underestimates. Observed TCR beta diversity correlated strongly with the percentage of naive T cells measured by flow cytometry. Because the CMV infection status of the donors was unknown, age-related changes in expanded clonotypes may potentially have been confounded. Observed TCR beta diversity per million T cells fell roughly linearly with age, and a significant reduction was already apparent by age roughly 40. Compared with the aged group, more naive CD4+ T cells, fewer expanded clones and increased TCR diversity were shown by the long-lived group, suggesting age selection.

Library method: 5' RACE. Sequenced using an Illumina HiSeq 2500. The second PCR ran for roughly 7 to 11 cycles and used a J-beta primer mix along with a sample-barcoded 5' primer. Each TCR beta cDNA molecule received a unique molecular identifier from a template-switch 5' adaptor carrying 12 random nucleotides. At least 3 million CDR3-containing paired-end reads were obtained from each sample. The Mint cDNA synthesis kit, primed by a TRBC-specific oligonucleotide, was used to synthesize first-strand cDNA from all RNA. All cDNA was treated with uracil-DNA glycosylase and then went through a first 18-cycle PCR with the universal primers M1SS and BC2_uni_R. The authors' pipeline ran thus. Each sample was normalized by randomly selecting 1 million high-quality reads, each carrying a distinct molecular identifier. Instead of being binned into consensus sequences, reads that shared molecular identifiers were thrown out. MiTCR, run with a Q25 quality threshold and the strictest error-elimination algorithm, handled CDR3 identification, clonotype clustering and error correction. A nonparametric unseen species model using Euler transformation provided a lower-bound estimate of total TCR beta diversity. TCRdb itself trimmed the public reads at Q25 with fastp, ran MiXCR and retained productive beta chains. All rows with the same CDR3 protein become a single entry with the most common DNA and genes. The V and J calls and clone size come from TCRdb's table, not from the authors' own analysis. The sample includes some 760,000 distinct CDR3 sequences, with 20% to 30% observed a single time. Clones ranked in the top ten supply more than 3% of the sample.

V loses 5 bases at its end and J loses 6 bases; junction bases beyond the gene matches: 18. The CDR3 contains 18 residues, cysteine and phenylalanine counted. Here the CDR3 DNA is all that survives: 54 bases in frame from base 1. Sequences MRHNA (CDR1) and SNTAGT (CDR2) are obtained from the germline V gene. The donors were 40 or so Caucasian individuals from Russia, aged roughly 6 to 100 years, who were systemically healthy. Around 10 milliliters of peripheral blood were drawn from each donor into EDTA-treated Vacutainer tubes. Ficoll-Paque density-gradient centrifugation was used to isolate PBMCs, with at least 6 million obtained per sample. Total RNA, at least 6 micrograms per sample, was extracted from PBMCs with Trizol reagent. Naive CD45RAhigh/CD27high T cell percentages were measured by flow cytometry on a PBMC aliquot from every donor. As to this clonotype: What antigen it recognizes has not been identified. Nothing much larger sits one base from this clone, and base qualities are not available.

This same sample was also taken into another study, of T cells of mothers and their children. Drawing on the second study: Nine systemically healthy Caucasian individuals served as donors, namely three mothers together with their six children. cDNA synthesis consumed the entire amount of extracted RNA, loaded at approximately 1.6 ug RNA in each 15 ul reaction. Sample barcodes and 2-4 random nucleotides were added via the M1S primer in the second PCR. Over 9.5 million TCR beta CDR3 reads were obtained for each mother, and around 3 million reads were obtained for each child. Thymic selection shapes the output of TCR recombination in a similar way in related and unrelated pairs, and inherited differences have a minor effect. Normalized repertoire overlap in related mother-child pairs was always slightly higher than in unrelated mother-child pairs, but the difference was never significant. Persistent microchimeric T cell clones were not detected, at a sensitivity of about 100 clones per million clonotypes. Deep NGS was used in the study to compare the TCR beta repertoires of mothers and children and to look for features that separate related mother-child pairs from unrelated individuals. The mean age was roughly 36 +/- 4 years for the mothers and about 10 +/- 4 years for the children. After adapters were ligated using NEBNext reagents, the libraries underwent 100+100 nt paired-end sequencing on an Illumina HiSeq 2000. To avoid cross-contamination, the mother libraries and the child libraries were prepared a month apart and sequenced in separate runs. Between roughly 500,000 and 2,300,000 distinct TCR beta clonotypes were identified per donor. Naive TCR beta clonotypes were estimated from low-frequency clonotypes matched to each donor's FACS-determined naive share, without sorting.

Material: blood. The sequence links TRBV6-4 to TRBJ2-2; TRBD2 lines up with 7 middle nucleotides. This clonotype was obtained from a boy aged 5-17 years in good health. Here is the DNA: TGTGCCAGCAGTTTCCTCCCTTCCGTGGGAGGGCCTCCCGGGGAGCTGTTTTTT. It specifies CASSFLPSVGGPPGELFF.